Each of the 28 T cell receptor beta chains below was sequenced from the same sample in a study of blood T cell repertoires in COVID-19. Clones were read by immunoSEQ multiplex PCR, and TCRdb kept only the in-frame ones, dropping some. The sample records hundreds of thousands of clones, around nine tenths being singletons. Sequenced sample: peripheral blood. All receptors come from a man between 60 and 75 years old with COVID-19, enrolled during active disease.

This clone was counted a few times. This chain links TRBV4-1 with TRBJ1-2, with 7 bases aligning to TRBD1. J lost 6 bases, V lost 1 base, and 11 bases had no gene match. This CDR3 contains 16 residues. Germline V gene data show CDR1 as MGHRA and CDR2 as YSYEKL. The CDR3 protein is CASSQGRFEGANGYTF. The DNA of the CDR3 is TGCGCCAGCAGCCAAGGGAGGTTCGAGGGGGCGAATGGCTACACCTTC.

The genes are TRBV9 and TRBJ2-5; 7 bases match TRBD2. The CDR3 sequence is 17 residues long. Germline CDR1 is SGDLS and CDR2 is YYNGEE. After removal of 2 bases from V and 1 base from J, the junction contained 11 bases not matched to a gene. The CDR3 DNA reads TGTGCCAGCAGCGTCCAAGCGGGGCTAAAGGGCCAAGAGACCCAGTACTTC. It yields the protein CASSVQAGLKGQETQYF.

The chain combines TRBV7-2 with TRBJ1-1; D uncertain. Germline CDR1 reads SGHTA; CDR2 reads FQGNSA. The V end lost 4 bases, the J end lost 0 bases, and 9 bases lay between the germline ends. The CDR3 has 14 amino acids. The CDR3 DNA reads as TGTGCCAGCAGCTCCGATACTATGAACACTGAAGCTTTCTTT. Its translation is CASSSDTMNTEAFF.

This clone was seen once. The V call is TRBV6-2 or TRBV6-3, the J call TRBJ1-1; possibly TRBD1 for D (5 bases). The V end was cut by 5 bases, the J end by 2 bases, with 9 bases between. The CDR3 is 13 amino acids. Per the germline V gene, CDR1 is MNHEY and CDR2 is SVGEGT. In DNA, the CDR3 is TGTGCCAGCAGTGGTGACAGAAACACTGAAGCTTTCTTT. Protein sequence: CASSGDRNTEAFF.

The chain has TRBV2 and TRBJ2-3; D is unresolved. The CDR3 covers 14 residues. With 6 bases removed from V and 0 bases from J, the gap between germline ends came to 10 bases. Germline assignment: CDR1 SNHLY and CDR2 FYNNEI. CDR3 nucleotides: TGTGCCAGCAGACTCTTCCTAAGCACAGATACGCAGTATTTT. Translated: CASRLFLSTDTQYF. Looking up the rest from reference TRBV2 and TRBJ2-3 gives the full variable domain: EPEVTQTPSHQVTQMGQEVILRCVPISNHLYFYWYRQILGQKVEFLVSFYNNEISEKSEIFDDQFSVERPDGSNFTLKIRSTKLEDSAMYFCASRLFLSTDTQYFGPGTRLTVL.

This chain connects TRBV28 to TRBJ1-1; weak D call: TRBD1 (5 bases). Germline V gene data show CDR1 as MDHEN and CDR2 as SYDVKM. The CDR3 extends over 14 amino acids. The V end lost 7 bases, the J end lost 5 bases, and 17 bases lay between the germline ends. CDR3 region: CASTNGRVGTEAFF. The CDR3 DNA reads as TGTGCCAGCACCAATGGCAGGGTAGGGACTGAAGCTTTCTTT.

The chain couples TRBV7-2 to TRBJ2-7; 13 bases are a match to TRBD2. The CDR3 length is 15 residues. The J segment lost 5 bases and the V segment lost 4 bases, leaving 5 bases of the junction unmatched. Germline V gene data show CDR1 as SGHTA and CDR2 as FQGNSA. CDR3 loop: CASSYRTSGSHEQYF. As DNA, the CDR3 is TGTGCCAGCAGCTACAGGACTAGCGGGAGCCACGAGCAGTACTTC.

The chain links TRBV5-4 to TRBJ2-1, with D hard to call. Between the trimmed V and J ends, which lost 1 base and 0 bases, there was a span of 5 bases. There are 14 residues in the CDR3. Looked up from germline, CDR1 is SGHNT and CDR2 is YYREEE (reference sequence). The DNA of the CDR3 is TGTGCCAGCAGCTTGCCCTCCTCCTACAATGAGCAGTTCTTC. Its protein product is CASSLPSSYNEQFF.

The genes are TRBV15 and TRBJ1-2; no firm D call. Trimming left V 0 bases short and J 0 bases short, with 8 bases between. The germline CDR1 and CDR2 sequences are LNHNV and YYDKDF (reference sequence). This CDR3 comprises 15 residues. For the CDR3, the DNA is TGTGCCACCAGCAGAGAAGGTGGGCCTAACTATGGCTACACCTTC. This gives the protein CATSREGGPNYGYTF. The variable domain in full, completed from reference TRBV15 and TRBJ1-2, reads DAMVIQNPRYQVTQFGKPVTLSCSQTLNHNVMYWYQQKSSQAPKLLFHYYDKDFNNEADTPDNFQSRRPNTSFCFLDIRSPGLGDTAMYLCATSREGGPNYGYTFGSGTRLTVV.

CDR3 DNA: TGTGCCAGCACCCTGGGACAGTCGAACACTGAAGCTTTCTTT. Its translation: CASTLGQSNTEAFF. The chain recombines TRBV6-5 with TRBJ1-1, with TRBD1 identical over 7 bases. This CDR3 comprises 14 residues. V lost 7 bases to trimming and J lost 1 base; unmatched junction nucleotides: 6. CDR1 is MNHEY, CDR2 SVGAGI, per germline.

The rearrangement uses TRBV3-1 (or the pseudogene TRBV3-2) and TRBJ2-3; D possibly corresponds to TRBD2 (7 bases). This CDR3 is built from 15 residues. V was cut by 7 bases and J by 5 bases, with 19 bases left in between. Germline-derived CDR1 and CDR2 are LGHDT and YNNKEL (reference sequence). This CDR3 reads CASTLRGGLGDTQYF. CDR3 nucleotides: TGTGCCAGCACCCTGAGGGGGGGCCTGGGAGATACGCAGTATTTT.

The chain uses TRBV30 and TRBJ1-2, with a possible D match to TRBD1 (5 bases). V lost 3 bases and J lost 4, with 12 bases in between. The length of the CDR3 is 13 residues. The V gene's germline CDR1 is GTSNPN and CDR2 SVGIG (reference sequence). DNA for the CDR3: TGTGCCTGGAGGCGGGGCGCAAGCTATGGCTACACCTTC. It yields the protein CAWRRGASYGYTF.

CDR3 sequence: CAWTGAQNQPQHF. The CDR3 coding sequence is TGTGCCTGGACAGGGGCTCAGAATCAGCCCCAGCATTTT. This chain uses TRBV30 with TRBJ1-5; D is perhaps TRBD1 (6 bases). The V gene lost 4 bases and the J gene lost 4 bases, with 11 bases spanning the gap. This CDR3 comprises 13 residues. The germline CDR1 and CDR2 sequences are GTSNPN and SVGIG (reference sequence).

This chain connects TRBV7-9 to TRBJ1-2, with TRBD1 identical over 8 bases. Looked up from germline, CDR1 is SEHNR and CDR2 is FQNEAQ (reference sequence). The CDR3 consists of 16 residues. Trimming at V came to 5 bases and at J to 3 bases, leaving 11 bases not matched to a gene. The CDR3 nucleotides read TGTGCCAGCAGCCCCCGGGGGGCAGGGGGCGACTATGGCTACACCTTC. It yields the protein CASSPRGAGGDYGYTF.

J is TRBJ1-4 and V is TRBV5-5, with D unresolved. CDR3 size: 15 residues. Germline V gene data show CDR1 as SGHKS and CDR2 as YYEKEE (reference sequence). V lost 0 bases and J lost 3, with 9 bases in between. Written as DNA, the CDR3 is TGTGCCAGCAGCTTGGTCACTTACGCTAATGAAAAACTGTTTTTT. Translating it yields CASSLVTYANEKLFF.

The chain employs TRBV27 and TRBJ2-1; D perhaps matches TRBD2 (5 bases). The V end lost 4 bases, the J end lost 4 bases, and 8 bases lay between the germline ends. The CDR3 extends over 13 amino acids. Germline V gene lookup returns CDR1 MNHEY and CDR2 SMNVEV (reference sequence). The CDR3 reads CASSWRVYNEQFF. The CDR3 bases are TGTGCCAGCAGTTGGCGGGTGTACAATGAGCAGTTCTTC.

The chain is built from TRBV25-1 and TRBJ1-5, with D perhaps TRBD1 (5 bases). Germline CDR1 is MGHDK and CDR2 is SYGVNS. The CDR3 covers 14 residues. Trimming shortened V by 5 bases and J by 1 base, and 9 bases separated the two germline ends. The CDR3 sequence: CASSFGGSNQPQHF. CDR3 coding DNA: TGTGCCAGCAGTTTTGGGGGGAGCAATCAGCCCCAGCATTTT.

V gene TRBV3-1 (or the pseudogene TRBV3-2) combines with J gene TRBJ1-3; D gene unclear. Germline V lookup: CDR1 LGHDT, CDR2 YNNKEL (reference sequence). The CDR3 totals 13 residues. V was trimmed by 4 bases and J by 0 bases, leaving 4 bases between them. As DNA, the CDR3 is TGTGCCAGCAGCCCCTCCTCTGGAAACACCATATATTTT. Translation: CASSPSSGNTIYF.

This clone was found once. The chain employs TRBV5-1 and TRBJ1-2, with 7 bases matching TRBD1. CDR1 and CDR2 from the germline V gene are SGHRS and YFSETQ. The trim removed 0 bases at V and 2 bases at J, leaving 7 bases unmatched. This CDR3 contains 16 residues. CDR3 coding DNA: TGCGCCAGCAGCTTGGAGGCGGCACAGGGGAACTATGGCTACACCTTC. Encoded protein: CASSLEAAQGNYGYTF.

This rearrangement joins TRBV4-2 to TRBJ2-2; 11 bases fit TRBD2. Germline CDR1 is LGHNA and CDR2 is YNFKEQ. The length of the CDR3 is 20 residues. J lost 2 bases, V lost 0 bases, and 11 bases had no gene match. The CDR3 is CASSQDGITSGRDNTGELFF. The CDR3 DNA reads TGTGCCAGCAGCCAAGACGGTATCACTAGCGGGAGAGATAACACCGGGGAGCTGTTTTTT.

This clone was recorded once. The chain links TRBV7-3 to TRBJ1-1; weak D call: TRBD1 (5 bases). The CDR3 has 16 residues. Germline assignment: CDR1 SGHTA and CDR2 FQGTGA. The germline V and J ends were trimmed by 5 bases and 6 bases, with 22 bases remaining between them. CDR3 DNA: TGTGCCAGCAGCCCCGGCAGGGCTGGGATTGATGCTGAAGCTTTCTTT. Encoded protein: CASSPGRAGIDAEAFF.

The chain's CDR3 is CASSDPGQGTLEKLFF. The DNA for the CDR3 is TGTGCCAGCAGTGATCCCGGACAGGGGACGTTAGAAAAACTGTTTTTT. The genes are TRBV2 and TRBJ1-4; 9 bases fit TRBD1. Germline CDR1 reads SNHLY; CDR2 reads FYNNEI. This CDR3 is 16 amino acids long. Trimming at V came to 3 bases and at J to 8 bases, leaving 10 bases not matched to a gene.

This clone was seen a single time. CDR3 DNA sequence: TGCGCCAGCGCGCCTGTCCCTCGGGATAATTCACCCCTCCACTTT. Translating it yields CASAPVPRDNSPLHF. The J gene is TRBJ1-6, the V gene TRBV4-1; D gene uncertain. This CDR3 has 15 residues. V shed 8 bases and J shed 5 bases, with 16 bases lying between them. The germline CDR1 and CDR2 sequences are MGHRA and YSYEKL.

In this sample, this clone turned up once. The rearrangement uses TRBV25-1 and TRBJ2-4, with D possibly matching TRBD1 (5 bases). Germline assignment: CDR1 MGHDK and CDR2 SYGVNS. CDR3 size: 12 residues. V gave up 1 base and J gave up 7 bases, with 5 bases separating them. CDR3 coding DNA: TGTGCCAGCAGTGAATCAGGGAACATTCAGTACTTC. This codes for CASSESGNIQYF.

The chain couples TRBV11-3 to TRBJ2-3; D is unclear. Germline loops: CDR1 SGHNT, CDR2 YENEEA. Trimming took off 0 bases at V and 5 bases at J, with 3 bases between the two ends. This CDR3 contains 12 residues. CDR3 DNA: TGTGCCAGCAGCTTAGACGGAGATACGCAGTATTTT. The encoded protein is CASSLDGDTQYF.

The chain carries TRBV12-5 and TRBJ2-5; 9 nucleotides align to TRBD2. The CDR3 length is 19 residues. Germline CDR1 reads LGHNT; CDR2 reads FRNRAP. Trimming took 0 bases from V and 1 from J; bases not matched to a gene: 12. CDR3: CASGLVEGSLAGIQETQYF. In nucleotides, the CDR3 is TGTGCTAGTGGTTTGGTAGAAGGATCACTAGCGGGTATCCAAGAGACCCAGTACTTC.

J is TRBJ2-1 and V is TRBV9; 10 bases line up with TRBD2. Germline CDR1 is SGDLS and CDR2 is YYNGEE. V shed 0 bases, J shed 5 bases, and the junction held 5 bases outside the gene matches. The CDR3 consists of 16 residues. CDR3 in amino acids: CASSVGPAGGDNEQFF. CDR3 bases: TGTGCCAGCAGCGTAGGCCCAGCGGGAGGGGACAATGAGCAGTTCTTC. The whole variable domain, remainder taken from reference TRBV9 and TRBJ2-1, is DSGVTQTPKHLITATGQRVTLRCSPRSGDLSVYWYQQSLDQGLQFLIQYYNGEERAKGNILERFSAQQFPDLHSELNLSSLELGDSALYFCASSVGPAGGDNEQFFGPGTRLTVL.

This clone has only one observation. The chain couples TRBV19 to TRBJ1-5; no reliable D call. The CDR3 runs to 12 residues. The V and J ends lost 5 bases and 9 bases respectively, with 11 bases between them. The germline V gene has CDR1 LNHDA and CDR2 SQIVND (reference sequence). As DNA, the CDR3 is TGTGCCAGTAGTCCTGGGGAGGGGCCCCAGCATTTT. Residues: CASSPGEGPQHF.